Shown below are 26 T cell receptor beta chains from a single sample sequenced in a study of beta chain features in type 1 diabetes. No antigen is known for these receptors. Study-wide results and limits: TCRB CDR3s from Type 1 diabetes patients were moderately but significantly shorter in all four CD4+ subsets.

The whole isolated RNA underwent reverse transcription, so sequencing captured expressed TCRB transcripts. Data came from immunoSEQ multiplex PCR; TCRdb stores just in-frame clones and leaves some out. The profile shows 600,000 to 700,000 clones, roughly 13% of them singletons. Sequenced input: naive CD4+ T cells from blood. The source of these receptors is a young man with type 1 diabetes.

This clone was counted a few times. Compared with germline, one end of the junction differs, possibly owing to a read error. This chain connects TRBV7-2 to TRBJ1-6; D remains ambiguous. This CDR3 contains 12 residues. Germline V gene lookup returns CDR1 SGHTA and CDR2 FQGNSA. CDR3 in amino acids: CASSINLGPENF. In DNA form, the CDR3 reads TGTGCCAGCAGCATTAATCTTGGGCCCGAAAACTTT.

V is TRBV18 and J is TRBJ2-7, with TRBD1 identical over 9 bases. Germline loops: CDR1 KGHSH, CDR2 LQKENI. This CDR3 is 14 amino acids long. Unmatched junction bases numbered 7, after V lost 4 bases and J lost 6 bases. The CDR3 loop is CASSLGTGRVEQYF. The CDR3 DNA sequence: TGTGCCAGCTCACTAGGGACAGGGAGAGTCGAGCAGTACTTC.

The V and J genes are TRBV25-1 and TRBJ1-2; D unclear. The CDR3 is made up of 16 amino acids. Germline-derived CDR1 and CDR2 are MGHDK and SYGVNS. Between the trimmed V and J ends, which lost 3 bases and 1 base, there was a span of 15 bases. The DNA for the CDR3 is TGTGCCAGCAGTGACCCTTCACTGCGGGGTAACTATGGCTACACCTTC. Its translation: CASSDPSLRGNYGYTF.

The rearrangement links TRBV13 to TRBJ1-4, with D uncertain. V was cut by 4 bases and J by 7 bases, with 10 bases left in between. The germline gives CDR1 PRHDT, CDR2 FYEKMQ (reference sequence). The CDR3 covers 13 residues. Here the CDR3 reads CASSWERAEKLFF. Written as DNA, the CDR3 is TGTGCCAGCAGCTGGGAAAGGGCTGAAAAACTGTTTTTT. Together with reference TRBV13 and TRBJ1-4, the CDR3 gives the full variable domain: AAGVIQSPRHLIKEKRETATLKCYPIPRHDTVYWYQQGPGQDPQFLISFYEKMQSDKGSIPDRFSAQQFSDYHSELNMSSLELGDSALYFCASSWERAEKLFFGSGTQLSVL.

CDR3 in DNA: TGCGCCAGCAGCTTGAACCTAGCGGGGGAGCAAGAGACCCAGTACTTC. Its protein product is CASSLNLAGEQETQYF. The chain links TRBV5-1 to TRBJ2-5, with 10 bases that match TRBD2. The CDR3 covers 16 residues. V trimming: 1 base; J trimming: 2 bases; junction bases outside the gene matches: 5. Germline CDR1 is SGHRS and CDR2 is YFSETQ.

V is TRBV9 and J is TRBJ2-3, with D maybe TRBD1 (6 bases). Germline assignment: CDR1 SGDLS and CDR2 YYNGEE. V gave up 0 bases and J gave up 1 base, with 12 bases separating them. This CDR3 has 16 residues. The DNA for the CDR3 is TGTGCCAGCAGCGTAGCACCCAGGGGCGGCACAGATACGCAGTATTTT. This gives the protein CASSVAPRGGTDTQYF.

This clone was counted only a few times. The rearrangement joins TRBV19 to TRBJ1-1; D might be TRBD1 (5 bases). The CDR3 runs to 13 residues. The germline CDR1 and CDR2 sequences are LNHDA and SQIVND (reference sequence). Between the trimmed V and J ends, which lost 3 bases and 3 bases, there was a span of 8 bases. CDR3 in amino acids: CASSIKGYTEAFF. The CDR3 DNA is TGTGCCAGTAGTATCAAGGGGTACACTGAAGCTTTCTTT.

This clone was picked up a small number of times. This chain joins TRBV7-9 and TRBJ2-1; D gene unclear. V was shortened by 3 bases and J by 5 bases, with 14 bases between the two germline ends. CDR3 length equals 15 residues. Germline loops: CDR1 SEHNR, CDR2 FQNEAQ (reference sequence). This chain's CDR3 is CASSFMAASDNEQFF. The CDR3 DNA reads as TGTGCCAGCAGCTTTATGGCAGCGAGTGACAATGAGCAGTTCTTC. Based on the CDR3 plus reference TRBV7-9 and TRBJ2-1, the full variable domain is DTGVSQNPRHKITKRGQNVTFRCDPISEHNRLYWYRQTLGQGPEFLTYFQNEAQLEKSRLLSDRFSAERPKGSFSTLEIQRTEQGDSAMYLCASSFMAASDNEQFFGPGTRLTVL.

The CDR3 nucleotides read TGTGCCAGCAGCTTAGGTTGGCACGGGGAGACCCAGTACTTC. Translation: CASSLGWHGETQYF. The chain carries TRBV11-2 and TRBJ2-5; D gene unclear. The CDR3 loop spans 14 amino acids. The germline V gene encodes CDR1 SGHAT and CDR2 FQNNGV. Trimming shortened V by 1 base and J by 5 bases, and 11 bases separated the two germline ends.

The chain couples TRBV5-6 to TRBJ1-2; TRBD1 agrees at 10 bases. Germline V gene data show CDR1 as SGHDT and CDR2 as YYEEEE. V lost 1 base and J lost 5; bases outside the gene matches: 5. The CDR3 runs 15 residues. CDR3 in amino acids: CASSLWDRGIYGYTF. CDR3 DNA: TGTGCCAGCAGCTTGTGGGACAGGGGAATATATGGCTACACCTTC.

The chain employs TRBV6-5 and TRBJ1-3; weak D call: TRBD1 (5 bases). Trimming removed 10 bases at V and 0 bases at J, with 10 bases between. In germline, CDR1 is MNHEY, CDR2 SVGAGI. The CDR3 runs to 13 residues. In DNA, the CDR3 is TGTGCCACGGGACCTCGCTCTGGAAACACCATATATTTT. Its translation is CATGPRSGNTIYF.

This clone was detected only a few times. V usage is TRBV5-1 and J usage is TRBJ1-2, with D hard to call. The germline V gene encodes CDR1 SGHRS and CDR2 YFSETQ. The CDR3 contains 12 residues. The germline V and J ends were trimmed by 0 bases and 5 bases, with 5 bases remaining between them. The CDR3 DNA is TGCGCCAGCAGCTTGGAGAGTTATGGCTACACCTTC. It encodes CASSLESYGYTF.

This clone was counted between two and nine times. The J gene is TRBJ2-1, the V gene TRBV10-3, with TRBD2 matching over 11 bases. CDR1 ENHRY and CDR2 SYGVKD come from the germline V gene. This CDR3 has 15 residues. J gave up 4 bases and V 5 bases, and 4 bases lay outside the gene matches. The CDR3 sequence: CAISSSSGGYNEQFF. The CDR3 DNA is TGTGCCATCAGTAGCTCTAGCGGGGGGTACAATGAGCAGTTCTTC.

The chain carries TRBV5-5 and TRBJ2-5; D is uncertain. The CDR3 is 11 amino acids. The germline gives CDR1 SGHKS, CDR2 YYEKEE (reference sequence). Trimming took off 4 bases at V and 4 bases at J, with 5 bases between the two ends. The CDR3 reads CASSQRETQYF. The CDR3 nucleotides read TGTGCCAGCAGCCAAAGAGAGACCCAGTACTTC.

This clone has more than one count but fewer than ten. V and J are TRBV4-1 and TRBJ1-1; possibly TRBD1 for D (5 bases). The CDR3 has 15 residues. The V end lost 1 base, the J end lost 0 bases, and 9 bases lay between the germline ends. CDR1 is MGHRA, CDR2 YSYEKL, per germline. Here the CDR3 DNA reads TGCGCCAGCAGCCAAGTAGCAGGGATGAACACTGAAGCTTTCTTT. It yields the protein CASSQVAGMNTEAFF.

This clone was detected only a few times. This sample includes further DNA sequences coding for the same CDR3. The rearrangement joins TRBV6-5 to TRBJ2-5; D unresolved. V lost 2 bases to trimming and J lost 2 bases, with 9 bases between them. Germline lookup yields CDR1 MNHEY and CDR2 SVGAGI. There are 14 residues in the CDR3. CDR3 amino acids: CASSYERAQETQYF. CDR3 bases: TGTGCCAGCAGTTACGAGAGAGCGCAAGAGACCCAGTACTTC.

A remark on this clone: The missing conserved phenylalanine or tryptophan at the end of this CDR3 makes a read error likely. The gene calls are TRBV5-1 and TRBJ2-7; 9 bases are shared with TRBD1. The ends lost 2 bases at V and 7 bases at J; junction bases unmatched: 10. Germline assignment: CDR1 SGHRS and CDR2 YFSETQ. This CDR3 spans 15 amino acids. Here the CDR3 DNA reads TGCGCCAGCAGCTTTCAACCCGGGACAGGGTCGGAGCAGTACCTC. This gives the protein CASSFQPGTGSEQYL.

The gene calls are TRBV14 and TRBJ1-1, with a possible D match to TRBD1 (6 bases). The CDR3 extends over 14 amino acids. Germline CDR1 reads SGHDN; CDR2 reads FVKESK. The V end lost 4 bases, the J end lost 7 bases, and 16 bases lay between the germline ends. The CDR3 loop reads CASSRTVGGGEAFF. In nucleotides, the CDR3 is TGTGCCAGCAGCCGGACAGTGGGAGGTGGTGAAGCTTTCTTT.

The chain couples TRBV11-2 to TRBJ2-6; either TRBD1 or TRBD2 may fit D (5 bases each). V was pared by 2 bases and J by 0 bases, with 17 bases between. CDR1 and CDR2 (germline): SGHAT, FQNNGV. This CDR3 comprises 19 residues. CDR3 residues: CASSLPPTRGYSGANVLTF. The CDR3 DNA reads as TGTGCCAGCAGCTTACCCCCTACTAGGGGCTACTCTGGGGCCAACGTCCTGACTTTC.

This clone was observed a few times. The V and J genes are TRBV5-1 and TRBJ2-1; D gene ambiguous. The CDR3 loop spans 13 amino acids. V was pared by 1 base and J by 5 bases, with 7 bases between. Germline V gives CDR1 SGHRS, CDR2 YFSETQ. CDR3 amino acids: CASSLSANNEQFF. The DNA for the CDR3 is TGCGCCAGCAGCTTGTCCGCTAACAATGAGCAGTTCTTC.

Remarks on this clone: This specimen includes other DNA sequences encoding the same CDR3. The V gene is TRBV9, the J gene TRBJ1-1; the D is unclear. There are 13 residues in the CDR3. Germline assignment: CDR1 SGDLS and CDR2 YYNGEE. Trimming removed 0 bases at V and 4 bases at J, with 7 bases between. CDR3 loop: CASSVVSGTEAFF. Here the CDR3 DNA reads TGTGCCAGCAGCGTAGTGTCGGGCACTGAAGCTTTCTTT.

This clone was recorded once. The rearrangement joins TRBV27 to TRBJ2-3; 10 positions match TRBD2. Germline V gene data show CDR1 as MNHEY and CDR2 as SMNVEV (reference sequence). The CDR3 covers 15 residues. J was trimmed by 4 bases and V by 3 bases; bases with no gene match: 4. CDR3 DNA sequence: TGTGCCAGCAGTTTGGCTAGCGGGGGAGCAGATACGCAGTATTTT. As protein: CASSLASGGADTQYF.

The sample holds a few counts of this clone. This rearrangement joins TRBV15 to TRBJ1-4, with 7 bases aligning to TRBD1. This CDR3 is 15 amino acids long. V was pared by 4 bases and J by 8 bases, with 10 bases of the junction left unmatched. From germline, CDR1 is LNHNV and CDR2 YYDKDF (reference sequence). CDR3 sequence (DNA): TGTGCCACCAGCACATGGACAGGTCTGGGGGAAAAACTGTTTTTT. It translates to CATSTWTGLGEKLFF.

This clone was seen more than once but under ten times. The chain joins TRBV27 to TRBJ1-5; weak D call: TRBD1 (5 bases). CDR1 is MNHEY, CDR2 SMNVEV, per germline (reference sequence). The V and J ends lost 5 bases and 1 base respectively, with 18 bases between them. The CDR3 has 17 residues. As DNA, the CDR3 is TGTGCCAGCAGTCCCTTTACAGGTTTGGGGAGCAATCAGCCCCAGCATTTT. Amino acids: CASSPFTGLGSNQPQHF.

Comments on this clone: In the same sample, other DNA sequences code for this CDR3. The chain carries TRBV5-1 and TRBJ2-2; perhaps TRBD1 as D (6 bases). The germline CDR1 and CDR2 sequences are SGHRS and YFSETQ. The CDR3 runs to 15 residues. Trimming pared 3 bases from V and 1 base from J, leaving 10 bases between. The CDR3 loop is CASSSTGVNTGELFF. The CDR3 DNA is TGCGCCAGCAGCTCGACAGGAGTGAACACCGGGGAGCTGTTTTTT.

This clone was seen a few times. The CDR3 protein is CATETSQGIYGYTF. For the CDR3, the DNA is TGTGCCACCGAAACCAGCCAAGGGATCTATGGCTACACCTTC. The chain links TRBV6-1 to TRBJ1-2; D is ambiguous. V shed 10 bases and J shed 4 bases, with 19 bases lying between them. The CDR3 spans 14 residues. Germline V lookup: CDR1 MNHNS, CDR2 SASEGT.